This TCR beta chain was sequenced for a study of STAT5B mutations in CD4+ large granular lymphocyte leukemia. Overall study results and limits: No patients shared main leukemic clonotypes, though about 24% appeared at low frequency elsewhere. TRBV06-family usage was enriched in top patient clones (8/27) versus controls (2/35).

The authors' processing: A productive frequency of 2.59 x 10-5 was the lowest detectable. Repertoires were generated with immunoSEQ multiplex PCR, while TCRdb's copy carries only in-frame clones and drops some. For V, J and clone size, that table is used; D and trimming come from the DNA. This table holds roughly 46,000 clones, 84% found once. Notes on this clone: Antigen specificity is unknown.

Controls came from buffy coats of healthy blood donors. This CDR3 has 19 amino acids. Trimming shortened V by 2 bases and J by 2 bases, and 25 bases separated the two germline ends. The sequenced sample was CD4+ T cells from blood buffy coats. The rearrangement links TRBV5-3 to TRBJ1-2; D unresolved. TRBV5-3 is classed as an ORF, of uncertain function. The clonotype was recovered from a human donor in good health. DNA for the CDR3: TGTGCCAGAAGCTTTCCATCTTACCGGGCCGCATTCCTAAACTATGGCTACACCTTC. Amino acids: CARSFPSYRAAFLNYGYTF.